The entry below describes one TCR beta chain. This sample is drawn from a study of blood T cell repertoires in COVID-19. TCRdb's copy holds only in-frame clones and misses some; the assay was immunoSEQ multiplex PCR. The sample shows tens of thousands of clones, more than 75% of them seen only once. The sequencing sample was made of peripheral blood. This clonotype was obtained from a man between 65 and 85 years old with acute or convalescent COVID-19.

The CDR3 region has the DNA TGTGCCAGCAGTGAACCAGGGGTGGTAAGCGGCTACACCTTC. It specifies CASSEPGVVSGYTF. The chain has TRBV2 and TRBJ1-2; the D gene is possibly TRBD1 (6 bases). Germline lookup yields CDR1 SNHLY and CDR2 FYNNEI. The CDR3 has 14 residues. Trimming took off 2 bases at V and 8 bases at J, with 15 bases between the two ends.